The TCR beta chain described here comes from a study of T cell changes during pregnancy in multiple sclerosis. Using immunoSEQ multiplex PCR, the repertoire was profiled, and TCRdb retains in-frame clones only, with some absent. The sample shows 40,000 to 45,000 clones, 88% of them seen only once. The source of this sequence is a female donor in good health, enrolled as a control in a pregnancy study. Here the sequenced sample was CD8+ T cells from peripheral blood mononuclear cells, taken after pregnancy.

CDR3 bases: TGTGCCAGCAGCATATACTCCTACGAGCAGTACTTC. Translating it yields CASSIYSYEQYF. The rearrangement links TRBV5-4 to TRBJ2-7; D gene uncertain. The V gene's germline CDR1 is SGHNT and CDR2 YYREEE (reference sequence). Trimming removed 4 bases at V and 0 bases at J, with 5 bases between. This CDR3 is built from 12 residues.